Presented here are 30 T cell receptor beta chains from one specimen sequenced in a study of blood T cell repertoires in COVID-19. TCRdb's copy holds only in-frame clones and misses some; the assay was immunoSEQ multiplex PCR. This sample yields some 54,000 clones, of which more than 85% are seen a single time; about 2.2% belongs to the top ten. The sample taken for sequencing was peripheral blood. Every receptor here comes from a man in his sixties with acute or convalescent COVID-19.

The chain has TRBV6-5 and TRBJ2-7; 8 bases line up with TRBD1. Germline values: CDR1 MNHEY, CDR2 SVGAGI. The CDR3 length is 15 residues. The V segment lost 5 bases and the J segment 0 bases; nucleotides outside the gene matches: 6. The CDR3 here is CASSNTGGDSYEQYF. CDR3 DNA sequence: TGTGCCAGCAGTAATACAGGGGGAGACTCCTACGAGCAGTACTTC.

The chain combines TRBV29-1 with TRBJ1-1; 8 bases are shared with TRBD1. The CDR3 spans 13 residues. The germline V gene encodes CDR1 SQVTM and CDR2 ANQGSEA. The ends lost 7 bases at V and 4 bases at J; junction bases unmatched: 8. This CDR3 is CSAYRGSGTEAFF. The CDR3 nucleotides are TGCAGCGCATACAGGGGGTCGGGCACTGAAGCTTTCTTT.

Only a few counts were recorded for this clone. The rearrangement uses TRBV2 and TRBJ1-3, with 7 bases lining up with TRBD1. The germline gives CDR1 SNHLY, CDR2 FYNNEI. J was trimmed by 1 base and V by 5 bases; bases with no gene match: 8. CDR3 length: 16 amino acids. The CDR3 bases are TGTGCCAGCAGTAACAGGGGAAGGGTATCTGGAAACACCATATATTTT. As protein: CASSNRGRVSGNTIYF.

This clone was detected a few times. This chain joins TRBV7-3 and TRBJ1-1; tentative D call: TRBD1 (6 bases). The CDR3 consists of 16 residues. The V gene lost 3 bases and the J gene lost 5 bases, with 19 bases spanning the gap. Germline assignment: CDR1 SGHTA and CDR2 FQGTGA. The CDR3 loop reads CASSFIWWRQVTEAFF. In DNA form, the CDR3 reads TGTGCCAGCAGCTTTATCTGGTGGAGACAGGTAACTGAAGCTTTCTTT.

V is TRBV5-1 and J is TRBJ1-1; 11 bases are shared with TRBD1. The CDR3 totals 16 residues. J was trimmed by 2 bases and V by 3 bases; bases with no gene match: 6. Germline CDR1 and CDR2: SGHRS and YFSETQ. CDR3 coding DNA: TGCGCCAGCAGCTCGGGACAGGGGGGGTACAACACTGAAGCTTTCTTT. Its protein product is CASSSGQGGYNTEAFF.

There are a few counts of this clone. This rearrangement joins TRBV4-3 to TRBJ2-4; 10 bases line up with TRBD2. The CDR3 loop spans 19 amino acids. Germline V gene data show CDR1 as LGHNA and CDR2 as YSLEER. J gave up 8 bases and V 0 bases, and 16 bases lay outside the gene matches. The CDR3 protein is CASSQDYFPTGLAVDIQYF. CDR3 DNA: TGCGCCAGCAGCCAAGATTATTTTCCGACAGGACTAGCGGTGGACATTCAGTACTTC.

This chain connects TRBV19 to TRBJ2-1; TRBD2 matches at 12 bases. The germline CDR1 and CDR2 sequences are LNHDA and SQIVND (reference sequence). This CDR3 spans 17 amino acids. Unmatched junction bases numbered 11, after V lost 3 bases and J lost 8 bases. The CDR3 DNA reads TGTGCCAGTAGTATCCCCCTCTCTAGCGGGAGGGCCCATGAGCAGTTCTTC. Encoded protein: CASSIPLSSGRAHEQFF.

This chain links TRBV18 with TRBJ2-7, with no clear D. Germline CDR1 and CDR2: KGHSH and LQKENI. CDR3 length equals 14 residues. Trimming cost V 4 bases and J 0 bases, with 10 bases left between them. The CDR3 coding sequence is TGTGCCAGCTCACGGGCACCCAGCTCCTACGAGCAGTACTTC. This sequence encodes CASSRAPSSYEQYF.

This clone was observed a single time. This sequence joins TRBV11-3 and TRBJ2-7; 7 nucleotides match TRBD1. Germline V gene data show CDR1 as SGHNT and CDR2 as YENEEA. V lost 4 bases, J lost 4 bases, and 7 bases stayed unmatched. CDR3 size: 14 residues. The DNA of the CDR3 is TGTGCCAGCAGCTCCCGGGACAGACGATACGAGCAGTACTTC. Translating gives CASSSRDRRYEQYF.

The chain joins TRBV3-1 (or the pseudogene TRBV3-2) to TRBJ2-3; a weak D match, TRBD2 (5 bases). Germline CDR1 LGHDT, CDR2 YNNKEL (reference sequence). The CDR3 extends over 12 amino acids. With 0 bases removed from V and 14 bases from J, the gap between germline ends came to 12 bases. The CDR3 here is CASSQEAGGTYF. In DNA form, the CDR3 reads TGTGCCAGCAGCCAAGAGGCGGGTGGAACGTATTTT.

This rearrangement joins TRBV7-2 to TRBJ2-3, with TRBD2 identical over 10 bases. Per the germline V gene, CDR1 is SGHTA and CDR2 is FQGNSA. This CDR3 contains 16 residues. Germline trimming cut 5 bases from V and 7 bases from J; bases unmatched to any gene: 12. The CDR3 coding sequence is TGTGCCAGCAGCGGCGGGCTAGCGGGAGTTCAGAATACGCAGTATTTT. Translation: CASSGGLAGVQNTQYF.

The CDR3 region is CASSQDIQIYGYTF. The CDR3 DNA is TGTGCCAGCAGCCAAGATATACAGATCTATGGCTACACCTTC. The chain recombines TRBV14 with TRBJ1-2; D is unclear. Trimming cost V 0 bases and J 4 bases, with 9 bases left between them. This CDR3 is built from 14 residues. Germline values: CDR1 SGHDN, CDR2 FVKESK.

The V and J genes are TRBV7-9 and TRBJ2-7; 7 nucleotides agree with TRBD2. Germline trimming cut 5 bases from V and 7 bases from J; bases unmatched to any gene: 17. This CDR3 has 16 residues. Germline values: CDR1 SEHNR, CDR2 FQNEAQ (reference sequence). CDR3 sequence (DNA): TGTGCCAGCAGCGAGACTAGCTTTTTCGAAGCTAGGGAGCAGTACTTC. Protein: CASSETSFFEAREQYF.

The rearrangement joins TRBV6-5 to TRBJ1-2; D remains ambiguous. The germline V and J ends were trimmed by 2 bases and 8 bases, with 15 bases remaining between them. CDR1 is MNHEY, CDR2 SVGAGI, per germline. The CDR3 covers 14 residues. The chain's CDR3 is CASSYENQGGGYTF. CDR3 coding DNA: TGTGCCAGCAGTTACGAGAACCAAGGCGGGGGCTACACCTTC.

This clone appeared a single time. The rearrangement uses TRBV4-2 and TRBJ2-5; maybe TRBD1 (5 bases). CDR3 size: 15 residues. V lost 0 bases and J lost 7, with 15 bases in between. CDR1 is LGHNA and CDR2 is YNFKEQ in the germline V gene. DNA of the CDR3: TGTGCCAGCAGCCAAGACCCCAGGGCTGAAGGGACCCAGTACTTC. Amino acids: CASSQDPRAEGTQYF.

The V and J genes are TRBV13 and TRBJ2-6; D possibly corresponds to TRBD1 (5 bases). V gave up 1 base and J gave up 0 bases, with 16 bases separating them. CDR3 length equals 19 residues. Looked up from germline, CDR1 is PRHDT and CDR2 is FYEKMQ (reference sequence). The CDR3 here is CASSLVGRVSNSGANVLTF. The CDR3 DNA is TGTGCCAGCAGCTTAGTGGGCAGGGTCTCCAACTCTGGGGCCAACGTCCTGACTTTC.

The gene calls are TRBV18 and TRBJ1-4; D is unclear. V was cut by 3 bases and J by 0 bases, with 8 bases left in between. CDR1 is KGHSH and CDR2 is LQKENI in the germline V gene. The CDR3 sequence is 15 residues long. The CDR3 region is CASSPNLATNEKLFF. In DNA, the CDR3 is TGTGCCAGCTCACCTAATCTAGCAACTAATGAAAAACTGTTTTTT.

The chain carries TRBV7-9 and TRBJ1-1; TRBD1 matches at 8 bases. The V gene's germline CDR1 is SEHNR and CDR2 FQNEAQ (reference sequence). The CDR3 covers 16 residues. J was trimmed by 6 bases and V by 0 bases; bases with no gene match: 9. CDR3 bases: TGTGCCAGCAGCTTAGCCTTCGGACAGGGCGAAGCTGAAGCTTTCTTT. It yields the protein CASSLAFGQGEAEAFF.

The chain couples TRBV27 to TRBJ2-7; 8 nucleotides agree with TRBD2. The CDR3 length is 16 residues. J was trimmed by 0 bases and V by 5 bases; bases with no gene match: 9. CDR1 and CDR2 (germline): MNHEY, SMNVEV (reference sequence). As DNA, the CDR3 is TGTGCCAGCAGTACCTCAAGAGCGGGAGCCTCCTACGAGCAGTACTTC. As protein: CASSTSRAGASYEQYF.

The CDR3 DNA sequence: TGCAGCGTTGGGGAGACTCCTCCCGAGACCCAGTACTTC. Translation gives CSVGETPPETQYF. J is TRBJ2-5 and V is TRBV29-1; D possibly corresponds to TRBD2 (5 bases). CDR1 is SQVTM, CDR2 ANQGSEA, per germline. The V gene lost 4 bases and the J gene lost 5 bases, with 14 bases spanning the gap. This CDR3 has 13 amino acids.

As to this clone: Other DNA sequences in the sample encode the same CDR3. The chain is built from TRBV9 and TRBJ1-2, with TRBD1 as a possible D gene (6 bases). Germline loops: CDR1 SGDLS, CDR2 YYNGEE. V was pared by 0 bases and J by 6 bases, with 9 bases between. The CDR3 loop spans 13 amino acids. CDR3 amino acids: CASSVGGGNGYTF. The CDR3 DNA reads as TGTGCCAGCAGCGTAGGGGGGGGCAATGGCTACACCTTC.

V is TRBV5-4 and J is TRBJ1-3, with D maybe TRBD1 (6 bases). Germline V CDR1 and CDR2: SGHNT, YYREEE (reference sequence). Between the trimmed V and J ends, which lost 0 bases and 4 bases, there was a span of 8 bases. This CDR3 region has 14 residues. The CDR3 bases are TGTGCCAGCAGCTTGGCAGGGGTGGGAAACACCATATATTTT. It yields the protein CASSLAGVGNTIYF. Looking up the rest from reference TRBV5-4 and TRBJ1-3 gives the full variable domain: ETGVTQSPTHLIKTRGQQVTLRCSSQSGHNTVSWYQQALGQGPQFIFQYYREEENGRGNFPPRFSGLQFPNYSSELNVNALELDDSALYLCASSLAGVGNTIYFGEGSWLTVV.

The chain combines TRBV19 with TRBJ2-3, with TRBD2 identical over 8 bases. Germline V lookup: CDR1 LNHDA, CDR2 SQIVND (reference sequence). Trimming cost V 3 bases and J 6 bases; bases outside gene matches: 8. The CDR3 has 15 amino acids. CDR3 sequence reads: CASSMSGGKTDTQYF. In DNA, the CDR3 is TGTGCCAGTAGTATGTCGGGAGGGAAAACCGATACGCAGTATTTT.

This chain links TRBV10-2 with TRBJ1-4, with 10 bases matching TRBD1. The CDR3 sequence is 15 residues long. CDR1 WSHSY and CDR2 SAAADI come from the germline V gene. V shed 6 bases, J shed 6 bases, and the junction held 7 bases outside the gene matches. The CDR3 DNA reads as TGCGCCAGCAGGGGGTCTGGGACAGGGGATGAAAAACTGTTTTTT. Its translation is CASRGSGTGDEKLFF.

This rearrangement joins TRBV29-1 to TRBJ2-5, with a possible D match to TRBD2 (5 bases). Trimming removed 4 bases at V and 1 base at J, with 10 bases between. Germline V gives CDR1 SQVTM, CDR2 ANQGSEA. This CDR3 has 13 amino acids. The CDR3: CSVALASQETQYF. CDR3 bases: TGCAGCGTTGCCCTAGCCTCCCAAGAGACCCAGTACTTC. Combining the CDR3 with reference TRBV29-1 and TRBJ2-5 gives the whole variable domain SAVISQKPSRDICQRGTSLTIQCQVDSQVTMMFWYRQQPGQSLTLIATANQGSEATYESGFVIDKFPISRPNLTFSTLTVSNMSPEDSSIYLCSVALASQETQYFGPGTRLLVL.

The rearrangement joins TRBV7-9 to TRBJ2-1; D may be TRBD2 (5 bases). Germline V gene sequence: CDR1 SEHNR, CDR2 FQNEAQ (reference sequence). V lost 8 bases, J lost 6 bases, and 14 bases lay in between. CDR3 length: 13 amino acids. The CDR3 DNA follows: TGTGCCAGCGGAAGTTGGGAGTTCAATGAGCAGTTCTTC. This codes for CASGSWEFNEQFF.

V usage is TRBV19 and J usage is TRBJ2-3, with D perhaps TRBD1 (5 bases). The germline V gene has CDR1 LNHDA and CDR2 SQIVND (reference sequence). V was clipped by 6 bases and J by 0 bases, with 10 bases between them. The CDR3 spans 14 residues. CDR3 sequence (DNA): TGTGCCAGTAGCCCGACAGTGAGCACAGATACGCAGTATTTT. Its protein is CASSPTVSTDTQYF.

The genes are TRBV27 and TRBJ2-1, with 11 bases lining up with TRBD2. V shed 1 base and J 10 bases; nucleotides not matched to a gene: 9. CDR3 length equals 16 residues. Per germline, CDR1 MNHEY and CDR2 SMNVEV (reference sequence). In nucleotides, the CDR3 is TGTGCCAGCAGTTTATTCCGACTAGCGGGAAAGGAGGAGCAGTTCTTC. It specifies CASSLFRLAGKEEQFF.

The chain recombines TRBV6-2 or TRBV6-3 with TRBJ1-6; D remains unclear. V was clipped by 2 bases and J by 8 bases, with 13 bases between them. CDR3 size: 15 residues. CDR1 and CDR2 from the germline V gene are MNHEY and SVGEGT. CDR3 in amino acids: CASSYGPREDSPLHF. The CDR3 DNA reads TGTGCCAGCAGTTACGGGCCGAGGGAGGATTCACCCCTCCACTTT.

The rearrangement joins TRBV4-1 to TRBJ2-1, with 9 positions matching TRBD2. The CDR3 is 16 residues long. Germline loops: CDR1 MGHRA, CDR2 YSYEKL. The trim removed 0 bases at V and 10 bases at J, leaving 10 bases unmatched. As DNA, the CDR3 is TGCGCCAGCAGCCAAGATGTATTAGCGGGAGCTGGGGAGCAGTTCTTC. Translated, it gives CASSQDVLAGAGEQFF.